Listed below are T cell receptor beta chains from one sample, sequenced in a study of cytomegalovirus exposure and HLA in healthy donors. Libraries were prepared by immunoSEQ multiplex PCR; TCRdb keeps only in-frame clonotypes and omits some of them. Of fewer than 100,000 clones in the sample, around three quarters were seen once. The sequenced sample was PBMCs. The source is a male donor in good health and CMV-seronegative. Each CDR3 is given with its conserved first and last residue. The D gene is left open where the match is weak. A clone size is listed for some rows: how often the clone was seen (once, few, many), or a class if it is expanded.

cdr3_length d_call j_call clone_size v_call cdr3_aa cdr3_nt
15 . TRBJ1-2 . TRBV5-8 CASSSRQVANYGYTF TGTGCCAGCAGCTCTCGGCAGGTAGCTAACTATGGCTACACCTTC
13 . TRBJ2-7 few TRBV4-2 CASSQDRTGEQYF TGTGCCAGCAGCCAAGATAGAACGGGCGAGCAGTACTTC
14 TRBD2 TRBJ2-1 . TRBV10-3 CAIKRLAGGNEQFF TGTGCCATCAAAAGGCTAGCGGGGGGGAATGAGCAGTTCTTC
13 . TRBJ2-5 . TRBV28 CASRQGAEETQYF TGTGCCAGCAGACAGGGAGCCGAAGAGACCCAGTACTTC
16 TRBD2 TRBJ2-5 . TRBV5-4 CASSSITLAEQETQYF TGTGCCAGCAGCTCCATCACCCTAGCGGAACAAGAGACCCAGTACTTC
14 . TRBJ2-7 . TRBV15 CATSREGRVGEQYF TGTGCCACCAGCAGAGAGGGCAGGGTAGGCGAGCAGTACTTC
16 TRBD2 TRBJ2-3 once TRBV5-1 CASRSGSGGNADTQYF TGCGCCAGCAGGTCGGGGAGCGGGGGAAACGCAGATACGCAGTATTTT
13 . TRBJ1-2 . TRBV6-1 CASSETELYGYTF TGTGCCAGCAGTGAAACAGAGCTCTATGGCTACACCTTC
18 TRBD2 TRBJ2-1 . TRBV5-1 CASSWGGPSGRHYNEQFF TGCGCCAGCAGCTGGGGGGGGCCTAGCGGGAGGCACTACAATGAGCAGTTCTTC
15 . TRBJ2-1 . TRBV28 CASSLFQEVPNEQFF TGTGCCAGCAGTTTATTTCAGGAGGTCCCCAATGAGCAGTTCTTC
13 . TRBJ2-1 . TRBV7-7 CASSLGLYNEQFF TGTGCTAGCAGCCTGGGACTTTACAATGAGCAGTTCTTC
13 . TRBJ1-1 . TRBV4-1 CASSQDSFAEAFF TGCGCCAGCAGCCAAGATAGTTTTGCTGAAGCTTTCTTT
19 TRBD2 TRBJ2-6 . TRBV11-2 CASSLGMQRGFGGANVLTF TGTGCCAGCAGCTTAGGAATGCAGCGGGGGTTCGGTGGGGCCAACGTCCTGACTTTC
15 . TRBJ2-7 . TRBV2 CASSLTGMGGSEQYF TGTGCCAGCAGTCTGACAGGAATGGGGGGGAGTGAGCAGTACTTC
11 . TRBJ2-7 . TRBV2 CASSEAYQQYF TGTGCCAGCAGTGAAGCCTATCAGCAGTACTTC
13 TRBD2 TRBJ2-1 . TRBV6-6 CASSLLLADEQFF TGTGCCAGCAGTTTACTACTAGCGGACGAGCAGTTCTTC
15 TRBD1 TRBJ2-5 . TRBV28 CASIALYRGQETQYF TGTGCCAGCATTGCCCTATACAGGGGGCAAGAGACCCAGTACTTC
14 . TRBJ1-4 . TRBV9 CASSPGQPNEKLFF TGTGCCAGCAGCCCCGGACAGCCTAATGAAAAACTGTTTTTT
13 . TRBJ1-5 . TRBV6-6 CASSLNGDSPQHF TGTGCCAGCAGCCTAAACGGAGACAGCCCCCAGCATTTT
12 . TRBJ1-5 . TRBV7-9 CASSLPGQPQHF TGTGCCAGCAGCCTCCCTGGCCAGCCCCAGCATTTT
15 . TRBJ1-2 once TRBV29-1 CSVEDLGTMGYGYTF TGCAGCGTTGAAGATTTAGGGACAATGGGCTATGGCTACACCTTC
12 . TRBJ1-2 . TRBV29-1 CSVLPGDYGYPF TGCAGCGTCCTCCCAGGCGACTATGGCTACCCCTTC
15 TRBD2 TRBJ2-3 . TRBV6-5 CASSSSGVRGDTQYF TGTGCCAGCAGTAGCAGCGGGGTCCGTGGAGATACGCAGTATTTT
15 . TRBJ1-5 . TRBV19 CATKDKGGLNQPQHF TGTGCCACCAAAGATAAGGGAGGGCTCAATCAGCCCCAGCATTTT
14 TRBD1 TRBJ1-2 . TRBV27 CASWAQGAPNGYTF TGTGCCAGCTGGGCACAGGGGGCGCCTAATGGCTACACCTTC
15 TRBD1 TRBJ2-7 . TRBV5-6 CASSQGQGRRYEQYF TGTGCCAGCAGCCAAGGACAGGGTCGTCGTTACGAGCAGTACTTC